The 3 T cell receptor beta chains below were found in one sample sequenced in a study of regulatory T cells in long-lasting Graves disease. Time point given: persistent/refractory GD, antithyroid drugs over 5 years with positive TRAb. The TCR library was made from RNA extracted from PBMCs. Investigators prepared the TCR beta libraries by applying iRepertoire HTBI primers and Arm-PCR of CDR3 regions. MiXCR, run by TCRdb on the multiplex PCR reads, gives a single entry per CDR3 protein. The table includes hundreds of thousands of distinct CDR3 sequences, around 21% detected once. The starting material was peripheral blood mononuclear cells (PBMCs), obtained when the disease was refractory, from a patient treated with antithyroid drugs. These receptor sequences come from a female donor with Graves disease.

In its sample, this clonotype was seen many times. The CDR3 bases are TGTGCCTGGGACGGACTCCCCTCTCAAGAGACCCAGTACTTC. It translates to CAWDGLPSQETQYF. The chain couples TRBV30 to TRBJ2-5, with D possibly matching TRBD2 (5 bases). The germline CDR1 and CDR2 sequences are GTSNPN and SVGIG (reference sequence). This CDR3 region has 14 residues. Trimming stripped 5 bases from V and 2 bases from J, with 15 bases between.

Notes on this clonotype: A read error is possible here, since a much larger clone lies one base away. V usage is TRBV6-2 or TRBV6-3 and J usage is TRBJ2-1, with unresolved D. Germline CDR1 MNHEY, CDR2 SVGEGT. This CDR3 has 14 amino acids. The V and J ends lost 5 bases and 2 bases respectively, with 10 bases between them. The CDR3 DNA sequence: TGTGCCAGCAGTCCCATGAGCCCCTACAATGAGCAGTTCTTC. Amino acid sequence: CASSPMSPYNEQFF.

CDR3 residues: CSVETQNYGYTF. The CDR3 coding sequence is TGCAGCGTTGAGACACAAAACTATGGCTACACCTTC. This chain links TRBV29-1 with TRBJ1-2; D is unresolved. Germline V lookup: CDR1 SQVTM, CDR2 ANQGSEA. Trimming removed 3 bases at V and 2 bases at J, with 7 bases between. The CDR3 totals 12 residues.